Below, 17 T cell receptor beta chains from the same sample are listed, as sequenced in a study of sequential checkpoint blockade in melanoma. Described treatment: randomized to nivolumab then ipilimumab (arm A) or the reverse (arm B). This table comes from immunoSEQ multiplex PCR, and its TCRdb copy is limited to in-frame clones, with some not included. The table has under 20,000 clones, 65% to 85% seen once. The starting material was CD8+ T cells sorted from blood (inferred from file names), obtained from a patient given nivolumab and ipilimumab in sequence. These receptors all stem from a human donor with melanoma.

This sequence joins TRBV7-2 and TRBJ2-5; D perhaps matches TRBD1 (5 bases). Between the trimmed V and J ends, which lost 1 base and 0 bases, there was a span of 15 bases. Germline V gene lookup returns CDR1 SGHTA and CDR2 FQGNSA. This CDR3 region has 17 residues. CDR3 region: CASSLVPTVDYQETQYF. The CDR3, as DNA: TGTGCCAGCAGCTTAGTCCCGACAGTTGACTACCAAGAGACCCAGTACTTC.

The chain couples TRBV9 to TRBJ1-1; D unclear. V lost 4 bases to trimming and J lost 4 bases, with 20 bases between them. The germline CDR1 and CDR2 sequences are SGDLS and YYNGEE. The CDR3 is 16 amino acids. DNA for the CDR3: TGTGCCAGCAGCCCATCGTACCGGATAGGAGGCACTGAAGCTTTCTTT. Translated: CASSPSYRIGGTEAFF.

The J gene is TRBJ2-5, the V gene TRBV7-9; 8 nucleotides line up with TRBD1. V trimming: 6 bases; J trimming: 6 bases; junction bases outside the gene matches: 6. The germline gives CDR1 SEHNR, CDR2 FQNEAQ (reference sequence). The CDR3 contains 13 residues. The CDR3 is CASSSTGGQTQYF. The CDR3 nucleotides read TGTGCCAGCAGTTCTACAGGGGGTCAGACCCAGTACTTC.

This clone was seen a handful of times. CDR3 DNA: TGTGCCAGCAGCACCAGACAGGGAGTCTCTGGAAACACCATATATTTT. Protein: CASSTRQGVSGNTIYF. The chain combines TRBV7-3 with TRBJ1-3; 7 bases match TRBD1. Germline-derived CDR1 and CDR2 are SGHTA and FQGTGA. CDR3 length equals 16 residues. Germline trimming cut 5 bases from V and 0 bases from J; bases unmatched to any gene: 7.

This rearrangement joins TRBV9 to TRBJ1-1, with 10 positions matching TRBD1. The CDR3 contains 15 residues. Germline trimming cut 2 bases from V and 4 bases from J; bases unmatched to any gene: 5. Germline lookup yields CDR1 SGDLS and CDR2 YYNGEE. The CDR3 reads CASSVSGTGVTEAFF. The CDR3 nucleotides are TGTGCCAGCAGCGTTTCCGGGACAGGGGTCACTGAAGCTTTCTTT.

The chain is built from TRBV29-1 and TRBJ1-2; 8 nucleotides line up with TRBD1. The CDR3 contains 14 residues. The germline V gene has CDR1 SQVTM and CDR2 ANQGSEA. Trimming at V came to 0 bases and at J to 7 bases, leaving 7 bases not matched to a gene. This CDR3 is CSVEDLTGEGGYTF. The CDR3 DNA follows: TGCAGCGTTGAAGATCTGACAGGGGAGGGTGGCTACACCTTC. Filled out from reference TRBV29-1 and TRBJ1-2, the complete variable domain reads SAVISQKPSRDICQRGTSLTIQCQVDSQVTMMFWYRQQPGQSLTLIATANQGSEATYESGFVIDKFPISRPNLTFSTLTVSNMSPEDSSIYLCSVEDLTGEGGYTFGSGTRLTVV.

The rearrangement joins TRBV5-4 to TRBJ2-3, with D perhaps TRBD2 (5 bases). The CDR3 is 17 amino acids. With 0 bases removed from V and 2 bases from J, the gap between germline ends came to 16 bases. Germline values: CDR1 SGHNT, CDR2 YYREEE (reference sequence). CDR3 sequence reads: CASSLDLATPLTDTQYF. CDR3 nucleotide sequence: TGTGCCAGCAGCTTGGATTTAGCGACACCTCTCACAGATACGCAGTATTTT.

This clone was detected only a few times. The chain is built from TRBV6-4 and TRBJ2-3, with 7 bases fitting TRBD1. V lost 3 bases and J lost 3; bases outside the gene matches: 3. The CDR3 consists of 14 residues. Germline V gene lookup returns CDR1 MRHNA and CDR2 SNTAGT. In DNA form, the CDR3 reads TGTGCCAGCAGTGAAGGACAGGAAACAGATACGCAGTATTTT. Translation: CASSEGQETDTQYF.

The DNA for the CDR3 is TGTGCCAGCAGCCAAGAAGGTCTGGGGACTCATAATGAGCAGTTCTTC. It encodes CASSQEGLGTHNEQFF. This chain links TRBV4-2 with TRBJ2-1; TRBD2 might be the D (6 bases). V was trimmed by 0 bases and J by 7 bases, leaving 16 bases between them. Germline V gives CDR1 LGHNA, CDR2 YNFKEQ. This CDR3 has 16 residues.

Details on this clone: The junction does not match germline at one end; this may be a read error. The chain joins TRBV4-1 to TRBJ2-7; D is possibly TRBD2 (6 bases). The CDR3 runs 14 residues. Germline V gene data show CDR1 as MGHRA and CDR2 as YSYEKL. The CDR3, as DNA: TGCGCCAGCACCCAAGACCGGGCGGGGTACGAGCAGTACTTC. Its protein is CASTQDRAGYEQYF.

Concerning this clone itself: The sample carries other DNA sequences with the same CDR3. The CDR3, as DNA: TGTGCCAGCAGCGTAGGGCAGGGCCCCTACGAGCAGTACTTC. Encoded protein: CASSVGQGPYEQYF. The chain couples TRBV9 to TRBJ2-7, with a possible D match to TRBD1 (5 bases). Germline V CDR1 and CDR2: SGDLS, YYNGEE. This CDR3 comprises 14 residues. The V gene lost 0 bases and the J gene lost 2 bases, with 9 bases spanning the gap. Based on the CDR3 plus reference TRBV9 and TRBJ2-7, the full variable domain is DSGVTQTPKHLITATGQRVTLRCSPRSGDLSVYWYQQSLDQGLQFLIQYYNGEERAKGNILERFSAQQFPDLHSELNLSSLELGDSALYFCASSVGQGPYEQYFGPGTRLTVT.

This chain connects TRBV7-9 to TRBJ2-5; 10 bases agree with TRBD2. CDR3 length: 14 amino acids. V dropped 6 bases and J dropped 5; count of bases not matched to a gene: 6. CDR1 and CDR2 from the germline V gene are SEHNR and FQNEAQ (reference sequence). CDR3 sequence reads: CASRSAGGRETQYF. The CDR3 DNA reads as TGTGCCAGCAGATCAGCGGGAGGGCGGGAGACCCAGTACTTC.

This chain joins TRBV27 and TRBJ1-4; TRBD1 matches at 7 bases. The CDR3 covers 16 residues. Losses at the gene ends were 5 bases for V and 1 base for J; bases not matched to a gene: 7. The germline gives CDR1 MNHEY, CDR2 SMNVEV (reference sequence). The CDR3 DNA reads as TGTGCCAGCAGTCACCTCCCAGGGGGAACTAATGAAAAACTGTTTTTT. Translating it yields CASSHLPGGTNEKLFF.

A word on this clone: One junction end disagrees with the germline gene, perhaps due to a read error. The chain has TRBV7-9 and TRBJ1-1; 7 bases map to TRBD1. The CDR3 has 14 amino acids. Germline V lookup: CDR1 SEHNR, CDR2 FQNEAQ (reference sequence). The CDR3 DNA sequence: TGCGCCAGCAGCCACCTGACAGGGTTCACTGAAGCTTTCTTT. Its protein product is CASSHLTGFTEAFF.

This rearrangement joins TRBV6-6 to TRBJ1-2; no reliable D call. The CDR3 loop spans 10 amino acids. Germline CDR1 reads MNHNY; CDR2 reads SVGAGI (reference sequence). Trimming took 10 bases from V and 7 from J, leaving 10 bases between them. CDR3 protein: CATSSSGYTF. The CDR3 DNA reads TGTGCCACCAGCAGTTCTGGCTACACCTTC.

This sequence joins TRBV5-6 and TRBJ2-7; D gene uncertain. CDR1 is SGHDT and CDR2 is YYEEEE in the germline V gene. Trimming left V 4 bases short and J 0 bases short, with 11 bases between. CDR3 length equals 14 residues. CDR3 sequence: CASSPRSVSYEQYF. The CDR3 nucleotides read TGTGCCAGCAGCCCTCGCAGCGTCTCCTACGAGCAGTACTTC. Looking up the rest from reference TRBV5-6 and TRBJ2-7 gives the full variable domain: DAGVTQSPTHLIKTRGQQVTLRCSPKSGHDTVSWYQQALGQGPQFIFQYYEEEERQRGNFPDRFSGHQFPNYSSELNVNALLLGDSALYLCASSPRSVSYEQYFGPGTRLTVT.

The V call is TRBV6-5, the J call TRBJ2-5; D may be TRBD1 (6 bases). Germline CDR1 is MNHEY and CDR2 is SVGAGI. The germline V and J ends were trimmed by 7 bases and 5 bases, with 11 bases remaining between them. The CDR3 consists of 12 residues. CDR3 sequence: CASKGVSETQYF. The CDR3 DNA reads TGTGCCAGCAAGGGGGTATCGGAGACCCAGTACTTC.